Listed below are T cell receptor beta chains from one sample, sequenced in a study of T-cell memory formation after mild COVID-19. Each CDR3 protein is one row after TCRdb ran MiXCR on the 5' RACE reads. The data contain about half a million distinct CDR3 sequences, roughly 18% of them seen just once; the ten biggest clones take up around 12%. The specimen was PBMCs or a T cell subset sorted from them (not recorded which). The source is an adult woman who had mild COVID-19 (a few samples of this study predate the infection). Cell type and time point are not known. The CDR3 runs from the conserved cysteine through the conserved F or W. Each record gives: V gene, D gene, clone size, J gene, CDR3 DNA, CDR3 protein. D genes are given only for firm matches. Clone size appears in some rows only: once, few, many, or a class for an expanded clone.

v_call: TRBV3-1; d_call: -; clone_size: -; j_call: TRBJ1-6; cdr3_nt: TGTGCCAGCAGCCAAGTGGTGTGGGGTTCACCCCTCCACTTT; cdr3_aa: CASSQVVWGSPLHF
v_call: TRBV29-1; d_call: -; clone_size: -; j_call: TRBJ2-1; cdr3_nt: TGCAGCGTTGAAAGCTTCCTAGCTGAGGGACTTATCAATGAGCAGTTCTTC; cdr3_aa: CSVESFLAEGLINEQFF
v_call: TRBV7-9; d_call: -; clone_size: -; j_call: TRBJ2-4; cdr3_nt: TGTGCCAGCAGCTTTAGTAGCAACATTCAGTACTTC; cdr3_aa: CASSFSSNIQYF
v_call: TRBV21-1; d_call: -; clone_size: few; j_call: TRBJ2-2; cdr3_nt: TGTGCCAGCAGCAAAGATAAAGAGGGACAGCACACCGGGGAGCTGTTTTTT; cdr3_aa: CASSKDKEGQHTGELFF
v_call: TRBV5-1; d_call: TRBD2; clone_size: few; j_call: TRBJ2-7; cdr3_nt: TGCGCCAGCAGCCCTGGGACTAGCGCAAGTTACGAGCAGTACTTC; cdr3_aa: CASSPGTSASYEQYF
v_call: TRBV6-5; d_call: -; clone_size: few; j_call: TRBJ1-5; cdr3_nt: TGTGCCAGCAGAAGCACAGGTGTGGGTCAGCCCCAGCATTTT; cdr3_aa: CASRSTGVGQPQHF
v_call: TRBV15; d_call: TRBD1; clone_size: many; j_call: TRBJ2-7; cdr3_nt: TGTGCCACCAGTGGGACAGGGGCCTTCTACGAGCAGTACTTC; cdr3_aa: CATSGTGAFYEQYF
v_call: TRBV12-3/TRBV12-4; d_call: -; clone_size: -; j_call: TRBJ2-3; cdr3_nt: TGTGCCAGCAGACCAAGGACAGACTTCACAGATACGCAGTATTTT; cdr3_aa: CASRPRTDFTDTQYF
v_call: TRBV19; d_call: TRBD1; clone_size: -; j_call: TRBJ2-2; cdr3_nt: TGTGCCAGCCACCCGGGACAGGGAGTCGGGGAGCTGTTTTTT; cdr3_aa: CASHPGQGVGELFF
v_call: TRBV12-3/TRBV12-4; d_call: -; clone_size: -; j_call: TRBJ2-3; cdr3_nt: TGTGCCACTACCAAGGGGGGCAGCGATAGCACAGATACGCAGTATTTT; cdr3_aa: CATTKGGSDSTDTQYF
v_call: TRBV4-2; d_call: TRBD2; clone_size: many; j_call: TRBJ2-3; cdr3_nt: TGTGCCAGCAGCCAAGAAGTGCTAGCGGGGGCCATTTCAGATACGCAGTATTTT; cdr3_aa: CASSQEVLAGAISDTQYF
v_call: TRBV12-3/TRBV12-4; d_call: TRBD1; clone_size: few; j_call: TRBJ2-7; cdr3_nt: TGTGCCAGCAGTAAATACAGGGGCGAGCAGTACTTC; cdr3_aa: CASSKYRGEQYF
v_call: TRBV20-1; d_call: -; clone_size: once; j_call: TRBJ1-1; cdr3_nt: TGCAGTGCTAGAGATCAGGTGAACACTGAAGCTTTCTTT; cdr3_aa: CSARDQVNTEAFF
v_call: TRBV7-3; d_call: TRBD2; clone_size: -; j_call: TRBJ2-1; cdr3_nt: TGTGCCAGCAGCCCGAAGGGACTAGCGGGGGGGCAGGGTGAGCAGTTCTTC; cdr3_aa: CASSPKGLAGGQGEQFF
v_call: TRBV7-9; d_call: TRBD1; clone_size: few; j_call: TRBJ2-5; cdr3_nt: TGTGCCAGCAGCTTCCCGATCGAATTGGACAGGGGGCAGGAGACCCAGTACTTC; cdr3_aa: CASSFPIELDRGQETQYF
v_call: TRBV9; d_call: -; clone_size: -; j_call: TRBJ2-7; cdr3_nt: TGTGCCAGCAGCGTAGGGGAAACAAAAATTTACGAGCAGTACTTC; cdr3_aa: CASSVGETKIYEQYF
v_call: TRBV19; d_call: TRBD2; clone_size: few; j_call: TRBJ2-1; cdr3_nt: TGTGCCAGTAGCCCCATAGCGGGGGCCGGGTATCGTGAGCAGTTCTTC; cdr3_aa: CASSPIAGAGYREQFF
v_call: TRBV24-1; d_call: TRBD1; clone_size: many; j_call: TRBJ1-6; cdr3_nt: TGTGCCACCAGAAAGGGGGCTGGATCACCCCTCCACTTT; cdr3_aa: CATRKGAGSPLHF
v_call: TRBV20-1; d_call: -; clone_size: few; j_call: TRBJ2-2; cdr3_nt: TGCAGTGCTAGAGATTTAAACACCGGGGAGCTGTTTTTT; cdr3_aa: CSARDLNTGELFF
v_call: TRBV29-1; d_call: TRBD1; clone_size: few; j_call: TRBJ1-1; cdr3_nt: TGCAGCGTTGATCAAACAGGGGTGAACACTGAAGCTTTCTTT; cdr3_aa: CSVDQTGVNTEAFF
v_call: TRBV7-8; d_call: TRBD1; clone_size: few; j_call: TRBJ1-5; cdr3_nt: TGTGCCAGCAGCTTACACCCGACAGGGGTCAATCAGCCCCAGCATTTT; cdr3_aa: CASSLHPTGVNQPQHF
v_call: TRBV20-1; d_call: -; clone_size: few; j_call: TRBJ1-1; cdr3_nt: TGCAGTGCTAGAGCTTGGGCGGGTCGTACCGACACTGAAGCTTTCTTT; cdr3_aa: CSARAWAGRTDTEAFF
v_call: TRBV12-3/TRBV12-4; d_call: -; clone_size: -; j_call: TRBJ1-1; cdr3_nt: TGTGCCAGCAGCCACTCGGACAGCGAAGCTTTCTTT; cdr3_aa: CASSHSDSEAFF
v_call: TRBV4-1; d_call: TRBD2; clone_size: few; j_call: TRBJ2-5; cdr3_nt: TGCGCCAGCAGCCAAGACCGGAGCGGGGGGGGCTGGTGGACCCAGTACTTC; cdr3_aa: CASSQDRSGGGWWTQYF
v_call: TRBV12-3/TRBV12-4; d_call: TRBD1; clone_size: few; j_call: TRBJ2-3; cdr3_nt: TGTGCCAGCAGTTCTACAGGGGGAGTGGATACGCAGTATTTT; cdr3_aa: CASSSTGGVDTQYF
v_call: TRBV5-6; d_call: -; clone_size: -; j_call: TRBJ2-1; cdr3_nt: TGTGCCAGCAGCCCGGGGATGATGCCTACGGTCGACAATGAGCAGTTCTTC; cdr3_aa: CASSPGMMPTVDNEQFF